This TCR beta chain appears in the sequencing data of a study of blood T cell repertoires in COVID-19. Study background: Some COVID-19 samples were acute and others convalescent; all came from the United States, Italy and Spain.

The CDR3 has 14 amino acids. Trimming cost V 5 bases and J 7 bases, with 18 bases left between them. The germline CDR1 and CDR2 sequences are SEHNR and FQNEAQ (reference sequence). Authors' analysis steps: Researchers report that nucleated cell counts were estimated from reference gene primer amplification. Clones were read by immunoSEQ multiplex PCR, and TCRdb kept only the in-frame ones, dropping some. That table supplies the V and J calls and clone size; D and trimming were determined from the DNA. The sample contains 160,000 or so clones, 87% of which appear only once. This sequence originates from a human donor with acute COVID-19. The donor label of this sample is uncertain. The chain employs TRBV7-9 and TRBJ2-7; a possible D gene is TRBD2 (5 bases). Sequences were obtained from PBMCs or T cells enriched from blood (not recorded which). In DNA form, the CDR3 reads TGTGCCAGCAGCGCAACGGCGGGCCTCTATGAGCAGTACTTC. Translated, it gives CASSATAGLYEQYF.